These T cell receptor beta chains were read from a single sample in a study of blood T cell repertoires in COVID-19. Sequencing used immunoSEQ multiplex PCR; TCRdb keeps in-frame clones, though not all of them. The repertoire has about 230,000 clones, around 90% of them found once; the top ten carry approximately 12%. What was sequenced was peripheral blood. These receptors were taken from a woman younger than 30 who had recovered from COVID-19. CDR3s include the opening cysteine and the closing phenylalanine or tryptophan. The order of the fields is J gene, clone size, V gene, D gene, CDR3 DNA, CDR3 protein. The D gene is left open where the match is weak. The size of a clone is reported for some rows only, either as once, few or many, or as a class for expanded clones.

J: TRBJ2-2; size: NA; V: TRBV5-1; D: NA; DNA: TGCGCCAGCAGCTTATTGGGGCCCCAGGGCGGGGAGCTGTTTTTT; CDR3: CASSLLGPQGGELFF
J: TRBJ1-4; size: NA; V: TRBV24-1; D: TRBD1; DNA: TGTGCCACCAGTGACACGGGAGGGGGCACCACTAATGAAAAACTGTTTTTT; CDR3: CATSDTGGGTTNEKLFF
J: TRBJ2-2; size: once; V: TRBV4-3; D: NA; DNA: TGCGCCAGCAGCCAAGATCCAGGGAGGAAAACCGGGGAGCTGTTTTTT; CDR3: CASSQDPGRKTGELFF
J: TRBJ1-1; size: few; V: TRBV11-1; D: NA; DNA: TGTGCCAGCAGCCCCGGGGGGTCGGGGACTGAAGCTTTCTTT; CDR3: CASSPGGSGTEAFF
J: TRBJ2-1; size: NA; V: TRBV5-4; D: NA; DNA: TGTGCCAGCAGCTTGGGATCCGGTTCTGAGCAGTTCTTC; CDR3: CASSLGSGSEQFF
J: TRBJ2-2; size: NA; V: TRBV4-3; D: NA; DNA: TGCGCCAGCAGCCTAGGGACTACCGGGGAGCTGTTTTTT; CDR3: CASSLGTTGELFF
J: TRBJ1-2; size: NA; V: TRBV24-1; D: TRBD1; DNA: TGTGCCACCAGTGACCCGGGACAGGGGGACTATGGCTACACCTTC; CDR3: CATSDPGQGDYGYTF
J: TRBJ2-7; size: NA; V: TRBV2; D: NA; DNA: TGTGCCAGCAGTGAAATTAGCTACGAGCAGTACTTC; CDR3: CASSEISYEQYF
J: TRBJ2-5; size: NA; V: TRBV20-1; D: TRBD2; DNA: TGCAGTGCTAGTAGACTAGCGGACCCCCTCCAAGAGACCCAGTACTTC; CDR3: CSASRLADPLQETQYF
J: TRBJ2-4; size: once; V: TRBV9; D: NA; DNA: TGTGCCAGCAGCGTAGATCCGGGAAGGGCCAAAAACATTCAGTACTTC; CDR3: CASSVDPGRAKNIQYF
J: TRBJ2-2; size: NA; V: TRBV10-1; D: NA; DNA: TGCGCCAGCTCTACAGGGAACACCGGGGAGCTGTTTTTT; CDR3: CASSTGNTGELFF
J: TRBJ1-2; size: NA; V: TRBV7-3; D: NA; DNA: TGTGCCAGCAGCTTTGGTACAGGGACCTTCTATGGCTACACCTTC; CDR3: CASSFGTGTFYGYTF
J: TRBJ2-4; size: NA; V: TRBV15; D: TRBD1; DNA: TGTGCCACCAGCACCTCCTGGACAGGGAACATTCAGTACTTC; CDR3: CATSTSWTGNIQYF
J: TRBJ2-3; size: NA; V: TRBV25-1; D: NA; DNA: TGTGCCAGCAGCTCTTGGGAGGTCCTGGGGACAGATACGCAGTATTTT; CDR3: CASSSWEVLGTDTQYF
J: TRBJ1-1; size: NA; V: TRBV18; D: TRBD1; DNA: TGTGCCAGCTCACCAGGGTCTATTGGCGGAGGGGGCCCGAACACTGAAGCTTTCTTT; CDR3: CASSPGSIGGGGPNTEAFF
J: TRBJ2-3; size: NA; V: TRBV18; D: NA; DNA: TGTGCCAGCTCACCCGGCTTGACTAGCACAGATACGCAGTATTTT; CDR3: CASSPGLTSTDTQYF
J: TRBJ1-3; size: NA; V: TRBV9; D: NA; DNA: TGTGCCAGCAGCGCCACAGGGACGCCCGGAAACACCATATATTTT; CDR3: CASSATGTPGNTIYF
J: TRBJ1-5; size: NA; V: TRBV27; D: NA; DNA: TGTGCCAGCAGTTTATCGACTAATCAGCCCCAGCATTTT; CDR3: CASSLSTNQPQHF
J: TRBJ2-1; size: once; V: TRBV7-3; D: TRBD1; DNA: TGTGCCAGCAGCCGGACAGGCTACAATGAGCAGTTCTTC; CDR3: CASSRTGYNEQFF
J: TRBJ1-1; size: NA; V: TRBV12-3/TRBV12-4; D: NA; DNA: TGTGCCAGCAGCCGAGGACTTCCTGAAGCTTTCTTT; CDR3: CASSRGLPEAFF
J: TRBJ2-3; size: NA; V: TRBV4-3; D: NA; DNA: TGCGCCAGCAGCCAAGATCGGAGGGTCTCAGATACGCAGTATTTT; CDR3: CASSQDRRVSDTQYF
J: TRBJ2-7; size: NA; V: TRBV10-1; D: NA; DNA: TGCGCCAGCAGTGAGAGTGGACAGTGGAGTTACGAGCAGTACTTC; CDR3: CASSESGQWSYEQYF
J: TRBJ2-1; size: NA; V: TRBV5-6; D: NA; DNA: TGTGCCAGCAGCTGGTCGGGACACTACAATGAGCAGTTCTTC; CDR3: CASSWSGHYNEQFF
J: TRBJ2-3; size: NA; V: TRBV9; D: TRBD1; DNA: TGTGCCAGCAGCGCCCGTCCGACAGGGCAGGGTCGAGATACGCAGTATTTT; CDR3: CASSARPTGQGRDTQYF
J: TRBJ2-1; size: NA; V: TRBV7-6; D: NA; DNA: TGTGCCAGCAGCTTATCTAATGAGCAGTTCTTC; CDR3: CASSLSNEQFF
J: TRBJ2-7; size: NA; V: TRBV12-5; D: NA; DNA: TGTGCTAGTGGTTTTGGCAGGATCTACGAGCAGTACTTC; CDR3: CASGFGRIYEQYF
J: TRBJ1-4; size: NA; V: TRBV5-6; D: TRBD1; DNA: TGTGCCAGCAGCCCCGGGACAGGGCGTGAAAAACTGTTTTTT; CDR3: CASSPGTGREKLFF
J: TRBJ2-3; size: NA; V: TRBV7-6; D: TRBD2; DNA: TGTGCCAGCAGACTACCCAGACTAGCCCTAAGAAACGGCACAGATACGCAGTATTTT; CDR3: CASRLPRLALRNGTDTQYF
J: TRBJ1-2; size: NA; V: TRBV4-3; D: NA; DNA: TGCGCCAGCAGCCAAGTTTCCACTACCGGCTATGGCTACACCTTC; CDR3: CASSQVSTTGYGYTF
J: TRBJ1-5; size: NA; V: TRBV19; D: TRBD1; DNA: TGTGCCAGTGGACAGGGGGCGGATCAGCCCCAGCATTTT; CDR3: CASGQGADQPQHF
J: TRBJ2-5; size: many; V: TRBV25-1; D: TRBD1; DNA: TGTGCCAGCAGCCTACCTGACAGGGGGCCGGAGACCCAGTACTTC; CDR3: CASSLPDRGPETQYF